Shown below are 22 T cell receptor beta chains from a single sample sequenced in a study of Graves' ophthalmopathy and Graves' hyperthyroidism. RNA transcripts yielded amplified TCR beta CDR3 regions. The workflow started with a first-round RT-PCR run with HTBI primers and then moved on to a second-round multiplex PCR. Via MiXCR, TCRdb re-called the multiplex PCR reads, giving one row per CDR3 protein. Here the sample spans around 1.1 million distinct CDR3 sequences, about 40% being singletons. The sequencing sample was made of peripheral blood or thyroid tissue (not recorded which). Receptors originate from an adult man with Graves' hyperthyroidism.

This clonotype has at least ten counts. The CDR3 protein is CASSPLLAAGEQYF. CDR3 sequence (DNA): TGCGCCAGCAGCCCCTTACTAGCCGCAGGGGAGCAGTACTTC. The genes are TRBV5-1 and TRBJ2-7, with D possibly TRBD2 on 6 matching bases. CDR1 is SGHRS and CDR2 is YFSETQ in the germline V gene. Trimming removed 4 bases from V and 7 bases from J, with 18 bases in between. This CDR3 has 14 residues.

This clonotype was counted once. The chain has TRBV9 and TRBJ1-3; D remains unclear. Germline-derived CDR1 and CDR2 are SGDLS and YYNGEE. The ends were cut back, 0 bases at V and 1 base at J, with 11 bases in the middle. This CDR3 is built from 16 residues. CDR3 DNA: TGTGCCAGCAGCGTAGAACAGCCCAAGTCTGGAAACACCATATATTTT. Translated: CASSVEQPKSGNTIYF.

The rearrangement joins TRBV29-1 to TRBJ2-5; 13 bases fit TRBD2. The V and J ends lost 6 bases and 5 bases, in that order; junction bases with no gene match: 6. The CDR3 consists of 14 residues. The germline gives CDR1 SQVTM, CDR2 ANQGSEA. CDR3 sequence (DNA): TGCAGCGTGATCGGGACTAGCGGGATGGAGACCCAGTACTTC. Amino acid sequence: CSVIGTSGMETQYF.

This clonotype showed up many times. This chain joins TRBV4-3 and TRBJ1-1; D is uncertain. Germline V gene lookup returns CDR1 LGHNA and CDR2 YSLEER. Trimming took 4 bases from V and 4 from J, leaving 10 bases between them. The CDR3 is 13 residues long. CDR3 in DNA: TGCGCCAGCAGCCTGCACAGTAGCACTGAAGCTTTCTTT. Residues: CASSLHSSTEAFF.

This clonotype was detected a few times. The chain carries TRBV4-1 and TRBJ1-1; D call uncertain. Trimming left V 4 bases short and J 0 bases short, with 15 bases between. Germline V gives CDR1 MGHRA, CDR2 YSYEKL. CDR3 size: 16 residues. The CDR3 reads CASSLNSFGLNTEAFF. As DNA, the CDR3 is TGCGCCAGCAGCCTTAACTCGTTCGGCCTGAACACTGAAGCTTTCTTT.

The V call is TRBV29-1, the J call TRBJ1-2, with a weak D call TRBD1 (5 bases). V gave up 3 bases and J gave up 12 bases, with 17 bases separating them. Looked up from germline, CDR1 is SQVTM and CDR2 is ANQGSEA. CDR3 size: 12 residues. CDR3 sequence (DNA): TGCAGCGTTGACGGGGACGACTCTGGAAACACCTTC. As protein: CSVDGDDSGNTF.

This clonotype is a singleton in its sample. A read error may explain this, as a much larger clone is one base away. Since no conserved phenylalanine or tryptophan closes the CDR3, a read error is the likely cause. The genes are TRBV7-9 and TRBJ2-5; perhaps D is TRBD1 or TRBD2 (5 bases each). Trimming shortened V by 5 bases and J by 3 bases, and 16 bases separated the two germline ends. The CDR3 spans 15 residues. Germline V gives CDR1 SEHNR, CDR2 FQNEAQ (reference sequence). The CDR3 reads CASSVGAAEEETQYL. CDR3 DNA: TGTGCCAGCAGCGTCGGGGCCGCCGAAGAAGAGACCCAGTACCTC.

This clonotype was seen ten or more times. The CDR3 loop reads CASSDSPYRPQHF. Written as DNA, the CDR3 is TGTGCCAGCAGCGACAGCCCGTATCGGCCCCAGCATTTT. The chain employs TRBV2 and TRBJ1-5, with TRBD1 as a possible D gene (5 bases). This CDR3 is 13 amino acids long. Trimming stripped 6 bases from V and 9 bases from J, with 15 bases between. CDR1 SNHLY and CDR2 FYNNEI come from the germline V gene.

This clonotype was counted a few times. This chain uses TRBV6-1 with TRBJ1-1; D ambiguous. Germline loops: CDR1 MNHNS, CDR2 SASEGT. The CDR3 has 17 residues. V dropped 10 bases and J dropped 0 bases, with 24 bases sitting between them. The DNA of the CDR3 is TGTGCCACCTCTTTTGGTCAACTGAGTCGGGTGAACACTGAAGCTTTCTTT. This codes for CATSFGQLSRVNTEAFF.

This clonotype was detected a few times. The V call is TRBV2, the J call TRBJ2-5; D is perhaps TRBD2 (6 bases). The CDR3 consists of 14 residues. Germline V gene sequence: CDR1 SNHLY, CDR2 FYNNEI. V gave up 2 bases and J gave up 2 bases, with 9 bases separating them. The CDR3 coding sequence is TGTGCCAGCAGTGAAATGCTAGCGCAAGAGACCCAGTACTTC. As protein: CASSEMLAQETQYF.

This chain connects TRBV5-5 to TRBJ2-7; 14 positions agree with TRBD2. With 7 bases clipped from V and 3 bases from J, the junction kept 12 bases outside the gene matches. This CDR3 is built from 17 residues. Germline-derived CDR1 and CDR2 are SGHKS and YYEKEE (reference sequence). The CDR3 here is CASSPGRTSGRFYEQYF. CDR3 coding DNA: TGTGCCAGCTCACCAGGCCGGACTAGCGGGAGGTTCTACGAGCAGTACTTC.

V usage is TRBV19 and J usage is TRBJ1-1; D remains ambiguous. The germline V gene has CDR1 LNHDA and CDR2 SQIVND (reference sequence). The CDR3 has 18 residues. V lost 7 bases to trimming and J lost 6 bases, with 30 bases between them. The CDR3 bases are TGTGCCAGTACCCCCGCGGGCTTCGGCCTGCCGCTGCGGTCTGAAGCTTTCTTT. Protein sequence: CASTPAGFGLPLRSEAFF.

This clonotype came up many times. This CDR3 reads CAIPTGTATSEKLFF. The CDR3 DNA reads TGTGCCATCCCCACAGGGACCGCGACGAGTGAAAAACTGTTTTTT. This chain uses TRBV7-9 with TRBJ1-4, with D perhaps matching TRBD1 (6 bases). From germline, CDR1 is SEHNR and CDR2 FQNEAQ (reference sequence). V was cut by 10 bases and J by 7 bases, with 22 bases left in between. The CDR3 extends over 15 amino acids.

The V and J genes are TRBV5-1 and TRBJ1-2; TRBD1 might be the D (6 bases). The V gene lost 3 bases and the J gene lost 7 bases, with 13 bases spanning the gap. Germline V gene sequence: CDR1 SGHRS, CDR2 YFSETQ. There are 13 residues in the CDR3. The CDR3 reads CASSSETGIGYTF. CDR3 nucleotide sequence: TGCGCCAGCAGCTCGGAGACAGGCATTGGCTACACCTTC.

V is TRBV2 and J is TRBJ1-1; TRBD1 matches at 7 bases. V lost 7 bases, J lost 8 bases, and 7 bases stayed unmatched. CDR1 is SNHLY and CDR2 is FYNNEI in the germline V gene. This CDR3 has 12 amino acids. CDR3 protein: CASKAGQTEAFF. CDR3 nucleotide sequence: TGTGCCAGCAAGGCGGGACAGACAGAAGCTTTCTTT.

This chain joins TRBV30 and TRBJ1-4; 9 bases agree with TRBD1. The CDR3 covers 14 residues. The J segment lost 8 bases and the V segment lost 2 bases, leaving 6 bases of the junction unmatched. Per the germline V gene, CDR1 is GTSNPN and CDR2 is SVGIG (reference sequence). CDR3 region: CAWSPGTGIEKLFF. The CDR3 DNA reads TGTGCCTGGAGTCCTGGGACAGGGATAGAAAAACTGTTTTTT.

This clonotype was recorded only once. This rearrangement joins TRBV18 to TRBJ2-7; D may be TRBD1 or TRBD2 (5 bases each). Germline values: CDR1 KGHSH, CDR2 LQKENI. The CDR3 length is 17 residues. Trimming pared 3 bases from V and 2 bases from J, leaving 20 bases between. The CDR3 sequence is CASSPLPGQDEPYEQYF. As DNA, the CDR3 is TGTGCCAGCTCACCCCTGCCGGGGCAGGATGAACCCTACGAGCAGTACTTC.

This clonotype was seen repeatedly, ten times or more. The CDR3, as DNA: TGTGCCACCAGCGGATCATGGGAAGAGACCCAGTACTTC. Amino acid sequence: CATSGSWEETQYF. The genes are TRBV15 and TRBJ2-5; no firm D call. Germline V lookup: CDR1 LNHNV, CDR2 YYDKDF (reference sequence). The CDR3 totals 13 residues. Trimming shortened V by 5 bases and J by 3 bases, and 10 bases separated the two germline ends.

This chain links TRBV4-1 with TRBJ1-5; D remains unclear. Germline V gene lookup returns CDR1 MGHRA and CDR2 YSYEKL. The V end was cut by 4 bases, the J end by 3 bases, with 16 bases between. The CDR3 contains 16 residues. CDR3 in amino acids: CASSPNLVSTNQPQHF. The DNA of the CDR3 is TGCGCCAGCAGCCCAAACTTAGTAAGTACCAATCAGCCCCAGCATTTT.

This clonotype showed up many times. The rearrangement links TRBV2 to TRBJ2-5, with D perhaps matching TRBD1 (6 bases). CDR3 length: 16 residues. V lost 5 bases and J 5 bases, leaving 21 bases between the germline ends. Germline assignment: CDR1 SNHLY and CDR2 FYNNEI. The chain's CDR3 is CASSYRVQRLRETQYF. As DNA, the CDR3 is TGTGCCAGCAGTTACAGGGTGCAACGTTTACGGGAGACCCAGTACTTC.

This clonotype was counted between two and nine times. A junction boundary mismatches the germline segment, possibly from a read error. The rearrangement uses TRBV10-3 and TRBJ2-7; D is possibly TRBD1 (5 bases). The CDR3 is 16 amino acids. Germline V gives CDR1 ENHRY, CDR2 SYGVKD. CDR3 protein: CASSDPRQSVAYEQYF. CDR3 nucleotide sequence: TGTGCCAGCAGTGACCCAAGACAGTCAGTAGCCTACGAGCAGTACTTC.

This clonotype has only one observation. The chain is built from TRBV29-1 and TRBJ1-1; D is unclear. The CDR3 spans 12 residues. V dropped 6 bases and J dropped 1 base, with 9 bases sitting between them. From germline, CDR1 is SQVTM and CDR2 ANQGSEA. CDR3 DNA: TGCAGCGTAGTCGCGGAGAACACTGAAGCTTTCTTT. This codes for CSVVAENTEAFF.